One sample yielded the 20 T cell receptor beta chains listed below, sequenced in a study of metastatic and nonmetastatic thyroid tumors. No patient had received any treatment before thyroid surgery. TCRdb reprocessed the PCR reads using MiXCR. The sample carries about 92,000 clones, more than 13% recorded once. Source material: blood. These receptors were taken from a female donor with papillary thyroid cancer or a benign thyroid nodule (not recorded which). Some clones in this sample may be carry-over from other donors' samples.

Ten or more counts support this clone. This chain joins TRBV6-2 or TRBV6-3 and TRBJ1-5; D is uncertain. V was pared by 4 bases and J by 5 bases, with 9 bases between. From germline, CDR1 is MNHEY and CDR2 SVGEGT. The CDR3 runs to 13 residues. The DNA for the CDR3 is TGTGCCAGCAGTTCCTTTTCTTATCAGCCCCAGCATTTT. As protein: CASSSFSYQPQHF.

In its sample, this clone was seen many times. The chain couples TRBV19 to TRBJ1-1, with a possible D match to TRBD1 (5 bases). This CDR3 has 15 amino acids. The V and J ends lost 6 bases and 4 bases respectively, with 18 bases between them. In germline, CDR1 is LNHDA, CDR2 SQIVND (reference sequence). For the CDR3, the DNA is TGTGCCAGTAGCTCAACTGGGGGGGTCCGCACTGAAGCTTTCTTT. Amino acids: CASSSTGGVRTEAFF. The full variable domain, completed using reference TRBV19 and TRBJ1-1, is DGGITQSPKYLFRKEGQNVTLSCEQNLNHDAMYWYRQDPGQGLRLIYYSQIVNDFQKGDIAEGYSVSREKKESFPLTVTSAQKNPTAFYLCASSSTGGVRTEAFFGQGTRLTVV.

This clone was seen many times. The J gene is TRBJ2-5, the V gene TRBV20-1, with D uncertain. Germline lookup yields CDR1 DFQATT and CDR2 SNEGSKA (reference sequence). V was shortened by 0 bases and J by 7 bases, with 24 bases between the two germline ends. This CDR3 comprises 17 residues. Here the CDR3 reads CSARDRTKSQVGGTQYF. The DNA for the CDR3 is TGCAGTGCTAGAGATCGAACTAAGAGCCAAGTAGGTGGGACCCAGTACTTC.

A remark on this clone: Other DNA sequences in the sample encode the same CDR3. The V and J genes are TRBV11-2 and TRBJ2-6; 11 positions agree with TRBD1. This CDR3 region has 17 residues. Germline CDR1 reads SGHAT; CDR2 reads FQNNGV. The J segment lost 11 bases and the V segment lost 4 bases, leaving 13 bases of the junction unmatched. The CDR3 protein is CASSSGTGGGGADVLTF. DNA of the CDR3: TGTGCCAGCAGCTCGGGGACAGGGGGAGGTGGGGCAGACGTCCTGACTTTC.

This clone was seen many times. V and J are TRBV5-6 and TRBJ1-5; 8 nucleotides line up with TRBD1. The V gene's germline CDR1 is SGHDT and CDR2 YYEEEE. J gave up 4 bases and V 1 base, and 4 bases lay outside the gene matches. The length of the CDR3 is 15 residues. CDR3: CASSLQGAYNQPQHF. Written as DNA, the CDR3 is TGTGCCAGCAGCTTGCAGGGGGCCTATAATCAGCCCCAGCATTTT.

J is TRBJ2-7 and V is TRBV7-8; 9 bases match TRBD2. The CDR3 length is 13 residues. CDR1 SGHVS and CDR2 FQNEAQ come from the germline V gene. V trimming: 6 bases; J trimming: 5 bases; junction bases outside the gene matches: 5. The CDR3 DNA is TGTGCCAGCAGGTCTAGCGGGGTCGACGAGCAGTACTTC. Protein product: CASRSSGVDEQYF.

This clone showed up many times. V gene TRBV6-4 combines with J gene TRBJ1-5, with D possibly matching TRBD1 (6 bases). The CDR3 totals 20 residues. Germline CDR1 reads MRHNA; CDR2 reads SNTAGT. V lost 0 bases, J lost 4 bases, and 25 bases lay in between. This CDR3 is CASSDSRGEGKGGENQPQHF. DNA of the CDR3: TGTGCCAGCAGTGACTCTCGCGGAGAAGGTAAAGGGGGGGAAAATCAGCCCCAGCATTTT.

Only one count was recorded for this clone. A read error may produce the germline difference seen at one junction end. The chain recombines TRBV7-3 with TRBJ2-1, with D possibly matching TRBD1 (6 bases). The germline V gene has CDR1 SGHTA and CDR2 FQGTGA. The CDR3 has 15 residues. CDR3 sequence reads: CASSFTGNANNEQSF. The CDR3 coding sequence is TGTGCCAGCAGCTTCACAGGGAATGCGAACAATGAGCAGTCCTTC.

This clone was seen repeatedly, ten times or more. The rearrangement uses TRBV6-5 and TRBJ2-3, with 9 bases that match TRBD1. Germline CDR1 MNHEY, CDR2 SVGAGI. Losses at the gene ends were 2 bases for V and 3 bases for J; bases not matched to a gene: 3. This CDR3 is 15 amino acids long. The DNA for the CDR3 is TGTGCCAGCAGTTACCGCGGACAGGGGACAGATACGCAGTATTTT. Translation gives CASSYRGQGTDTQYF.

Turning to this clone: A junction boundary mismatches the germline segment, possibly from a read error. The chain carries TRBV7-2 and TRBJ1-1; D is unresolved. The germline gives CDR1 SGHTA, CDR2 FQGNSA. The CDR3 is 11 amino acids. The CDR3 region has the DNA TGTGCCAGCAGCAGAGATTCGGAGTCTGTCTTT. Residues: CASSRDSESVF.

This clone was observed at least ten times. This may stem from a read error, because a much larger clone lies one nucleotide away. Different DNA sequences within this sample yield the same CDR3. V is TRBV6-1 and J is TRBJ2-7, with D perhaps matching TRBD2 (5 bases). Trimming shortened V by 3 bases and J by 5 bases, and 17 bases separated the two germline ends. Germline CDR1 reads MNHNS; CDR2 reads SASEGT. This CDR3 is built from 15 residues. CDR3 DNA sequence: TGTGCCAGCAGTGATCTGGCGGGTGCCTCGAACGAGCAGTACTTC. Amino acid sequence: CASSDLAGASNEQYF.

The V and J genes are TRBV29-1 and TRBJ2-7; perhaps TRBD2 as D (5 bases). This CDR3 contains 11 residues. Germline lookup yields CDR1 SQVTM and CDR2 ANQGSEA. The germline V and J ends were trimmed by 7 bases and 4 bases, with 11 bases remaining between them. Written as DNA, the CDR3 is TGCAGCGGGCTTACGGGGTACGAGCAGTACTTC. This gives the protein CSGLTGYEQYF.

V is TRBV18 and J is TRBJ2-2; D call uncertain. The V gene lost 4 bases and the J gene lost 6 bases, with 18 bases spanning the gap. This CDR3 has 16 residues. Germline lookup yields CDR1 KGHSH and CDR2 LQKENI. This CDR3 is CASSRRTLAQAGELFF. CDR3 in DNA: TGTGCCAGCTCACGACGAACTTTGGCGCAGGCCGGGGAGCTGTTTTTT.

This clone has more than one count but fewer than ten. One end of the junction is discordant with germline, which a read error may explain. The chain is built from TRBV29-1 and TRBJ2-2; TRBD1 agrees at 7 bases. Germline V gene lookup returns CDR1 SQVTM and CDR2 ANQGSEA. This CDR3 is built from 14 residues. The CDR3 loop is CSVADRENTWELFF. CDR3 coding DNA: TGCAGCGTAGCCGACAGGGAAAACACCTGGGAGCTGTTTTTT.

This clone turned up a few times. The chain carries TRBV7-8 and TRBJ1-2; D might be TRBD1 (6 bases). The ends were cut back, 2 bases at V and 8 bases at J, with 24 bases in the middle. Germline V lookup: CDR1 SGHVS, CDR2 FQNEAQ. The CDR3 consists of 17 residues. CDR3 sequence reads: CASSLKGGVWLLEGYTF. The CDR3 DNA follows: TGTGCCAGCAGCTTAAAAGGGGGGGTGTGGCTACTGGAAGGCTACACCTTC.

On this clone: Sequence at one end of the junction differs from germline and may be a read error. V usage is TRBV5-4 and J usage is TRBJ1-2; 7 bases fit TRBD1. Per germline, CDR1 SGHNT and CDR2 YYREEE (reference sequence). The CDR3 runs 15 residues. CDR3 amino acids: CASSYPGQTKYGYTF. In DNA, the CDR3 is TGTGCCAGCAGCTACCCGGGACAGACTAAGTATGGCTACACCTTC.

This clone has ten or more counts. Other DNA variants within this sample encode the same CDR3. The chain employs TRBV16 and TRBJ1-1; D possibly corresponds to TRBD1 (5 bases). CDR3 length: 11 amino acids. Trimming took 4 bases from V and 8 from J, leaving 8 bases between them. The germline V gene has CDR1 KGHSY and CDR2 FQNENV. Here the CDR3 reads CASSRSGEAFF. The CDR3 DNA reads TGTGCCAGCAGCCGCTCAGGGGAAGCTTTCTTT.

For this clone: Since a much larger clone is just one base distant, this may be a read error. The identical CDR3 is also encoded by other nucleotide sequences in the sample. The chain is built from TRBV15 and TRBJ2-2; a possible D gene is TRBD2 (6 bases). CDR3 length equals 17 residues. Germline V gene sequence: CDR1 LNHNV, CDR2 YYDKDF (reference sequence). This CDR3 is CATSRGGVGRIPGELFF. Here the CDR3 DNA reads TGTGCCACCAGCAGAGGGGGGGTAGGGAGGATTCCCGGGGAGCTGTTCTTT.

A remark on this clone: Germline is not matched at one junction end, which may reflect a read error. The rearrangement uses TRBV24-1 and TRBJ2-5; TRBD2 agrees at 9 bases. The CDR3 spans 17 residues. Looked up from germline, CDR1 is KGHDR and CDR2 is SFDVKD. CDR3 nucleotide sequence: TGTTCCACCAGTGACCCCTCGAGGGCGGGGGGGCAAGAGACCCAGTACTTC. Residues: CSTSDPSRAGGQETQYF.

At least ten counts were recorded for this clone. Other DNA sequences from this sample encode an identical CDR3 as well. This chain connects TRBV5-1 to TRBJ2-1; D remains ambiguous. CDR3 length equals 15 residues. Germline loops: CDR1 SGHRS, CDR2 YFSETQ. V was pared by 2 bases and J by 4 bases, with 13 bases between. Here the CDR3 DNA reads TGCGCCAGCAGCTTTGGCGGCCGAGTTTACAATGAGCAGTTCTTC. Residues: CASSFGGRVYNEQFF.